The entry that follows covers one T cell receptor beta chain sequence. The table came from immunoSEQ multiplex PCR; TCRdb's copy has only in-frame clones and leaves some out. The sample holds 8,000 or so clones, about 80% seen once. Per the germline V gene, CDR1 is SNHLY and CDR2 is FYNNEI. Trimming shortened V by 6 bases and J by 7 bases, and 16 bases separated the two germline ends. The CDR3 totals 15 residues. These data come from a study of immune evolution from preneoplasia to lung adenocarcinoma. The sample comprised FFPE minimally invasive lung adenocarcinoma tissue. The V gene is TRBV2, the J gene TRBJ1-6; the D gene is possibly TRBD1 (5 bases). The source of this sequence is a person aged 65 to 85 with lung adenocarcinoma. Here the CDR3 reads CASSPAETANSPLHF. CDR3 coding DNA: TGTGCCAGCAGCCCCGCCGAGACAGCGAATTCACCCCTCCACTTT.